Listed below are T cell receptor beta chains from one sample, sequenced in a study of T cell repertoires in cytomegalovirus infection. TCRdb recomputed calls from the reads with MiXCR, one row per CDR3 protein. The sample consists of roughly 990,000 distinct CDR3 sequences, roughly a third of them appearing once. No antigens are known for them. Source: cultured CD8+ T cells from PBMCs, taken from culture after CMV antigen stimulation. These receptors all come from a human donor in good health (CMV status not recorded). Some clones in this sample may be carry-over from other donors' samples. The CDR3 runs from the conserved cysteine through the conserved F or W. D genes are given only for firm matches. Expanded clones get a size class; other rows say once, few or many, or leave the size out.

J gene | V gene | clone size | D gene | CDR3 protein | CDR3 DNA
TRBJ1-2 | TRBV25-1 | NA | TRBD1 | CASSDPDRGRIYGYTF | TGTGCCAGCAGTGATCCTGACAGGGGGCGCATCTATGGCTACACCTTC
TRBJ1-1 | TRBV12-3/TRBV12-4 | NA | NA | CASSLEGLAEAFF | TGTGCCAGCAGTTTAGAAGGACTTGCTGAAGCTTTCTTT
TRBJ1-1 | TRBV12-3/TRBV12-4 | NA | NA | CASSPLWGSTEAFF | TGTGCCAGCAGTCCCCTTTGGGGTTCCACTGAAGCTTTCTTT
TRBJ1-4 | TRBV6-5 | many | NA | CASSYRGRSEKLFF | TGTGCCAGCAGTTATCGGGGGCGAAGTGAAAAACTGTTTTTT
TRBJ2-1 | TRBV27 | NA | NA | CASSLSGAIYNEQFF | TGTGCCAGCAGTCTCTCGGGAGCTATCTACAATGAGCAGTTCTTC
TRBJ2-1 | TRBV9 | NA | TRBD2 | CASSVGSGGPSYNEQFF | TGTGCCAGCAGCGTAGGGAGCGGGGGCCCCTCCTACAATGAGCAGTTCTTC
TRBJ2-1 | TRBV28 | NA | TRBD1 | CASSEQGKYNEQFF | TGTGCCAGCAGCGAACAGGGGAAATACAATGAGCAGTTCTTC
TRBJ2-5 | TRBV27 | NA | NA | CASSLGPPGLVGETQYF | TGTGCCAGCAGTTTGGGGCCTCCCGGCCTGGTTGGGGAGACCCAGTACTTC
TRBJ2-1 | TRBV10-3 | many | TRBD1 | CAISAPDRGALHNEQFF | TGTGCCATCAGTGCCCCGGACAGGGGAGCGTTACACAATGAGCAGTTCTTC
TRBJ1-4 | TRBV5-1 | few | TRBD1 | CASSLVGTGGELFF | TGCGCCAGCAGCTTGGTAGGGACAGGGGGCGAACTGTTTTTT
TRBJ1-2 | TRBV7-6 | many | TRBD1 | CASSLVAGGDYGYTF | TGTGCCAGCAGCTTAGTGGCAGGGGGTGACTATGGCTACACCTTC
TRBJ2-7 | TRBV7-9 | once | NA | CTSSWTRDNSYEQYF | TGTACCAGCAGCTGGACCCGGGACAACTCCTACGAGCAGTACTTC
TRBJ1-1 | TRBV2 | NA | NA | CASSGKTGYTEAFF | TGTGCCAGCAGTGGGAAGACGGGCTACACTGAAGCTTTCTTT
TRBJ2-2 | TRBV27 | NA | NA | CATSGSVGTGELFF | TGTGCCACCAGCGGCTCCGTTGGGACCGGGGAGCTGTTTTTT
TRBJ2-2 | TRBV12-3/TRBV12-4 | many | NA | CASSWGLNTGELFF | TGTGCCAGCAGCTGGGGACTCAACACCGGGGAGCTGTTTTTT
TRBJ2-1 | TRBV7-6 | few | NA | CASSLGTPPTHWEQFF | TGTGCCAGCAGCTTAGGGACTCCCCCGACCCACTGGGAGCAGTTCTTC
TRBJ2-7 | TRBV7-9 | NA | NA | CASSQNLRNEQYF | TGTGCCAGCAGCCAGAATCTCAGAAACGAGCAGTACTTC
TRBJ2-1 | TRBV7-9 | NA | NA | CASSLERDEQFF | TGTGCCAGCAGCTTAGAAAGAGACGAGCAGTTCTTC
TRBJ2-1 | TRBV27 | few | TRBD2 | CASSSGGEGNEQFF | TGTGCCAGCAGTAGCGGGGGGGAGGGCAATGAGCAGTTCTTC
TRBJ2-6 | TRBV3-1 | few | TRBD1 | CASSQGQGGANVLTF | TGTGCCAGCAGCCAAGGACAGGGTGGGGCCAACGTCCTGACTTTC
TRBJ1-4 | TRBV4-2 | NA | NA | CASSQDRSNEKLFF | TGTGCCAGCAGCCAAGACAGGAGTAATGAAAAACTGTTTTTT
TRBJ2-7 | TRBV15 | NA | NA | CATSRRDTYYEQYF | TGTGCCACCAGCAGGCGGGACACTTACTACGAGCAGTACTTC
TRBJ2-5 | TRBV29-1 | NA | NA | CSTELAETQYF | TGCAGCACCGAATTAGCAGAGACCCAGTACTTC
TRBJ1-5 | TRBV6-1 | NA | NA | CASSEAWGSNQPQHF | TGTGCCAGCAGTGAAGCGTGGGGTAGCAATCAGCCCCAGCATTTT
TRBJ1-5 | TRBV28 | many | NA | CASSYLGNQPQHF | TGTGCCAGCAGCTACCTGGGCAATCAGCCCCAGCATTTT
TRBJ2-1 | TRBV7-8 | many | NA | CASSFGVEQFF | TGTGCCAGCAGCTTTGGGGTTGAGCAGTTCTTC
TRBJ1-1 | TRBV6-5 | NA | NA | CASILRGSDEAFF | TGTGCCAGCATTCTAAGGGGTTCCGATGAAGCTTTCTTT
TRBJ2-2 | TRBV28 | many | NA | CASSLGLRTGELFF | TGTGCCAGCAGTTTGGGACTTCGGACCGGGGAGCTGTTTTTT
TRBJ2-7 | TRBV20-1 | NA | NA | CSARGTGQLLAEQYF | TGCAGTGCTAGAGGTACGGGACAGTTACTAGCCGAGCAGTACTTC
TRBJ1-2 | TRBV6-5 | NA | NA | CASSYSNPGLLGYTF | TGTGCCAGCAGTTACTCGAATCCAGGTCTGCTTGGCTACACCTTC
TRBJ2-2 | TRBV10-2 | NA | TRBD2 | CASSEPSGGANTGELFF | TGCGCCAGCAGTGAGCCTAGCGGGGGAGCGAACACCGGGGAGCTGTTTTTT
TRBJ2-5 | TRBV18 | NA | NA | CASSPGSGVQETQYF | TGTGCCAGCTCACCAGGCTCAGGGGTTCAAGAGACCCAGTACTTC
TRBJ2-1 | TRBV3-1 | NA | NA | CASSQREGYSSYNEQFF | TGTGCCAGCAGCCAAAGAGAGGGCTACAGCTCCTACAATGAGCAGTTCTTC
TRBJ2-1 | TRBV12-3/TRBV12-4 | few | TRBD1 | CASSSGTGGLEQFF | TGTGCCAGCAGTTCCGGGACAGGGGGCCTTGAGCAGTTCTTC
TRBJ2-5 | TRBV7-8 | NA | TRBD2 | CASSLGVAGSRGQETQYF | TGTGCCAGCAGCTTAGGGGTAGCGGGGTCCCGGGGGCAAGAGACCCAGTACTTC
TRBJ1-1 | TRBV27 | few | NA | CASSLSAPVNTEAFF | TGTGCCAGCAGTTTATCGGCCCCCGTAAACACTGAAGCTTTCTTT
TRBJ2-5 | TRBV5-5 | few | NA | CASSPIDRGEQETQYF | TGTGCCAGCAGCCCGATTGACCGGGGCGAACAAGAGACCCAGTACTTC
TRBJ2-5 | TRBV7-4 | NA | TRBD2 | CASSLLTSGSQETQYF | TGTGCCAGCAGCTTATTGACTAGCGGGAGTCAAGAGACCCAGTACTTC
TRBJ1-5 | TRBV27 | many | NA | CASSLMVNQPQHF | TGTGCCAGCAGTTTAATGGTCAATCAGCCCCAGCATTTT
TRBJ2-2 | TRBV27 | NA | NA | CASSPSTWSLRTGELFF | TGTGCCAGCAGTCCCTCAACTTGGAGCCTGCGGACCGGGGAGCTGTTTTTT
TRBJ1-5 | TRBV6-1 | NA | NA | CASSELGSNQPQHF | TGTGCCAGCAGTGAATTAGGGTCCAATCAGCCCCAGCATTTT
TRBJ2-7 | TRBV20-1 | NA | NA | CSASRPSDSYEQYF | TGCAGTGCTAGCCGTCCCTCCGACTCCTACGAGCAGTACTTC
TRBJ2-3 | TRBV27 | NA | TRBD2 | CASSLLQGLAGVPYPSTDTQYF | TGTGCCAGCAGTTTACTCCAGGGGCTAGCGGGGGTGCCTTATCCTAGCACAGATACGCAGTATTTT
TRBJ2-7 | TRBV20-1 | NA | NA | CSARSTANYEQYF | TGCAGTGCCCGGTCTACGGCCAACTACGAGCAGTACTTC
TRBJ1-3 | TRBV10-3 | few | NA | CAIYRDTRNTIYF | TGTGCCATTTACCGGGACACCCGTAACACCATATATTTT
TRBJ2-3 | TRBV5-4 | NA | NA | CASSLFGGAHTDTQYF | TGTGCCAGCAGCTTGTTCGGGGGCGCCCACACAGATACGCAGTATTTT
TRBJ2-1 | TRBV6-5 | few | NA | CASRINFSYNEQFF | TGTGCCAGCAGGATTAATTTCTCCTACAATGAGCAGTTCTTC
TRBJ2-1 | TRBV5-5 | NA | TRBD2 | CASSLWAAGAYNEQFF | TGTGCCAGCAGCTTGTGGGCAGCGGGGGCCTACAATGAGCAGTTCTTC
TRBJ2-1 | TRBV7-2 | many | NA | CASSQTGLVPPGGEQFF | TGTGCCAGCAGCCAGACAGGACTAGTTCCCCCGGGGGGTGAGCAGTTCTTC
TRBJ2-1 | TRBV6-2/TRBV6-3 | NA | TRBD2 | CASSVHRLARNEQFF | TGTGCCAGCAGTGTACACAGACTAGCGCGCAATGAGCAGTTCTTC
TRBJ2-2 | TRBV4-1 | NA | TRBD2 | CASSRPTSGPNTGELFF | TGCGCCAGCAGCCGGCCGACTAGCGGACCTAACACCGGGGAGCTGTTTTTT
TRBJ2-5 | TRBV3-1 | NA | NA | CASTSLGSSSDLEETQYF | TGTGCCAGCACCTCCCTCGGTAGCAGTTCGGATCTGGAAGAGACCCAGTACTTC
TRBJ1-2 | TRBV27 | NA | NA | CASRTSRGYTF | TGTGCCAGCAGGACGTCGAGGGGCTACACCTTC
TRBJ2-7 | TRBV27 | few | NA | CASSFGKGAYEQYF | TGTGCCAGCAGTTTCGGCAAAGGGGCCTACGAGCAGTACTTC
TRBJ2-2 | TRBV7-9 | NA | TRBD1 | CASSEGAIGELFF | TGTGCCAGCAGTGAGGGGGCAATCGGGGAGCTGTTTTTT